The 15 T cell receptor beta chains below all came from one sample that was sequenced in a study of T cell responses to AZD1222 COVID-19 vaccine. Assay used: immunoSEQ multiplex PCR; TCRdb lists only in-frame clones, some missing. The sample comprises 100,000 to 150,000 clones, about 89% of which are singletons, and about 5.3% rests with the top ten. Material: peripheral blood, obtained on day 0 of AZD1222 vaccination. These receptors were taken from an adult in good health.

The chain carries TRBV3-1 (or the pseudogene TRBV3-2) and TRBJ2-5, with unresolved D. Germline V lookup: CDR1 LGHDT, CDR2 YNNKEL (reference sequence). V was trimmed by 4 bases and J by 5 bases, leaving 20 bases between them. This CDR3 comprises 16 residues. CDR3 in DNA: TGTGCCAGCAGCCCAAACCCGGTCATGGTCGGCGAGACCCAGTACTTC. Encoded protein: CASSPNPVMVGETQYF.

This chain uses TRBV5-1 with TRBJ2-7; tentative D call: TRBD2 (5 bases). The germline V and J ends were trimmed by 1 base and 1 base, with 9 bases remaining between them. This CDR3 has 14 amino acids. The germline V gene encodes CDR1 SGHRS and CDR2 YFSETQ. CDR3 residues: CASSLRETSYEQYF. In DNA form, the CDR3 reads TGCGCCAGCAGCTTGAGGGAGACTTCCTACGAGCAGTACTTC.

The rearrangement joins TRBV13 to TRBJ2-3; TRBD2 matches at 10 bases. Germline V gene lookup returns CDR1 PRHDT and CDR2 FYEKMQ (reference sequence). Trimming cost V 1 base and J 4 bases; bases outside gene matches: 11. The CDR3 has 18 residues. The CDR3 region is CASSLASITSGNADTQYF. CDR3 nucleotides: TGTGCCAGCAGCTTAGCCTCCATTACTAGCGGGAACGCAGATACGCAGTATTTT.

J is TRBJ2-5 and V is TRBV5-4; 9 nucleotides align to TRBD1. This CDR3 comprises 15 residues. Germline-derived CDR1 and CDR2 are SGHNT and YYREEE (reference sequence). After removal of 0 bases from V and 5 bases from J, the junction contained 5 bases not matched to a gene. CDR3 in DNA: TGTGCCAGCAGCTTGGTGGGACAGGGTATGGAGACCCAGTACTTC. Translated: CASSLVGQGMETQYF.

The J gene is TRBJ1-2, the V gene TRBV19; D gene ambiguous. The CDR3 is made up of 15 amino acids. The V gene lost 3 bases and the J gene lost 2 bases, with 13 bases spanning the gap. Germline loops: CDR1 LNHDA, CDR2 SQIVND (reference sequence). CDR3 sequence (DNA): TGTGCCAGTAGTATGGGGATCGCATCCAACTATGGCTACACCTTC. This gives the protein CASSMGIASNYGYTF.

The genes are TRBV9 and TRBJ2-1; TRBD1 aligns across 10 bases. This CDR3 comprises 15 residues. The germline V gene has CDR1 SGDLS and CDR2 YYNGEE. V lost 2 bases to trimming and J lost 8 bases; unmatched junction nucleotides: 7. The CDR3 protein is CASSVQTGGNDEQFF. The CDR3 nucleotides read TGTGCCAGCAGCGTTCAGACAGGGGGCAACGATGAGCAGTTCTTC.

The V call is TRBV11-1, the J call TRBJ1-2; D might be TRBD1 (5 bases). The V gene's germline CDR1 is SGHAT and CDR2 FQDESV (reference sequence). This CDR3 comprises 15 residues. The germline V and J ends were trimmed by 1 base and 0 bases, with 9 bases remaining between them. CDR3 nucleotides: TGTGCCAGCAGCTTAGGGGACGGATCTAACTATGGCTACACCTTC. Encoded protein: CASSLGDGSNYGYTF.

This chain uses TRBV12-3 or TRBV12-4 with TRBJ2-7; D might be TRBD1 (6 bases). With 6 bases removed from V and 3 bases from J, the gap between germline ends came to 12 bases. The length of the CDR3 is 13 residues. CDR3 in DNA: TGTGCCAGCAGCCCTACAGGGAACTACGAGCAGTACTTC. Encoded protein: CASSPTGNYEQYF.

V gene TRBV9 combines with J gene TRBJ1-5; 10 bases are shared with TRBD1. The junction had 6 bases not matched to a gene; V was cut back by 4 bases and J by 5 bases. This CDR3 contains 15 residues. Germline V gene sequence: CDR1 SGDLS, CDR2 YYNGEE. CDR3 nucleotides: TGTGCCAGCAGCCAAGCCGGGACAGGGGATCAGCCCCAGCATTTT. Its protein is CASSQAGTGDQPQHF.

About this clone: Its ends do not fully match the called genes, so a read error is possible. The V call is TRBV12-5, the J call TRBJ2-3; 10 bases are a match to TRBD2. The CDR3 runs to 16 residues. Germline V CDR1 and CDR2: LGHNT, FRNRAP. The CDR3: CASGLGLAYFTDTQYF. CDR3 sequence (DNA): TGTGCTAGTGGCTTGGGACTAGCGTACTTCACAGATACGCAGTATTTT.

The chain uses TRBV12-5 and TRBJ1-1, with D tentatively TRBD1 (6 bases). The CDR3 has 12 amino acids. V lost 5 bases, J lost 10 bases, and 14 bases lay in between. In germline, CDR1 is LGHNT, CDR2 FRNRAP. The CDR3 region has the DNA TGTGCTAGTGGTCTCCAGCGGGGGCCAGCTTTCTTT. It is translated as CASGLQRGPAFF.

The chain recombines TRBV6-1 with TRBJ1-5, with D unresolved. The CDR3 covers 13 residues. CDR1 is MNHNS and CDR2 is SASEGT in the germline V gene. The V end lost 2 bases, the J end lost 5 bases, and 7 bases lay between the germline ends. The CDR3 DNA sequence: TGTGCCAGCAGTGAATGGCCTGATCAGCCCCAGCATTTT. As protein: CASSEWPDQPQHF.

The rearrangement links TRBV18 to TRBJ1-6, with unresolved D. Between the trimmed V and J ends, which lost 2 bases and 14 bases, there was a span of 16 bases. Germline V gene data show CDR1 as KGHSH and CDR2 as LQKENI. CDR3 length equals 14 residues. CDR3 amino acids: CASSPKTGKGTLHF. CDR3 bases: TGTGCCAGCTCACCAAAGACGGGAAAGGGCACCCTCCACTTT.

This clone appeared once. The DNA of the CDR3 is TGTGCCAGCTCTTCCGGAGGCGGACAAGAGACCCAGTACTTC. This gives the protein CASSSGGGQETQYF. V gene TRBV6-5 combines with J gene TRBJ2-5, with D perhaps matching TRBD2 (5 bases). The V and J ends lost 8 bases and 2 bases respectively, with 15 bases between them. Germline loops: CDR1 MNHEY, CDR2 SVGAGI. The CDR3 spans 14 residues.

The J gene is TRBJ1-1, the V gene TRBV10-1, with unresolved D. Germline values: CDR1 WNHNN, CDR2 SYGVQD (reference sequence). This CDR3 contains 11 residues. The ends were cut back, 3 bases at V and 8 bases at J, with 7 bases in the middle. CDR3 DNA sequence: TGCGCCAGCAGTGACGGCGGAGAAGCTTTCTTT. It yields the protein CASSDGGEAFF.